This note documents a single T cell receptor beta chain sequence. In the original processing: How many nucleated cells were present was estimated from reference gene primer amplification. The assay was immunoSEQ multiplex PCR, and TCRdb's table has in-frame clones only and misses some. V and J calls and clone size are copied from that table; D and trimming were computed from the DNA. The repertoire holds 65,000 to 100,000 clones, with under 90% as singletons. The data belong to a study of blood T cell repertoires in COVID-19. Study context: PBMCs, B-cell-depleted T cells, or T cells provided the cDNA or gDNA that made up the material.

The V gene's germline CDR1 is SGHVS and CDR2 FQNEAQ. The CDR3 is made up of 17 amino acids. V lost 5 bases, J lost 4 bases, and 7 bases stayed unmatched. This sequence joins TRBV7-8 and TRBJ2-1; 14 nucleotides line up with TRBD2. Sequencing was carried out using peripheral blood. This clonotype was sampled from a human donor in a cohort sampled during active COVID-19. The DNA of the CDR3 is TGTGCCAGCAGCGGCGCCGGGACTAGCGGGAGTTACAATGAGCAGTTCTTC. Protein sequence: CASSGAGTSGSYNEQFF. The full variable domain, completed using reference TRBV7-8 and TRBJ2-1, is GAGVSQSPRYKVAKRGQDVALRCDPISGHVSLFWYQQALGQGPEFLTYFQNEAQLDKSGLPSDRFFAERPEGSVSTLKIQRTQQEDSAVYLCASSGAGTSGSYNEQFFGPGTRLTVL.